The T cell receptor (beta chain) under discussion was sequenced for a study of identical twins (dated by TCRdb to about 2016). Looking at the study overall: TCR alpha and beta repertoires from monozygotic twins, unrelated adults of various ages and cord blood were deep-sequenced to test whether fetal clonotypes persist. To rule out contamination, replicate twin experiments were performed at different times with different library preparation protocols. Study-wide conclusions, independent of this receptor: Abundant cord blood beta clonotypes had fewer insertions, young adult naive repertoires showed a similar but weaker trend, and memory repertoires showed no such trend. In beta out-of-frame sequences, excess twin sharing was weaker, because having fewer shared sequences lowered the signal-to-noise ratio. Out-of-frame TCR alpha sharing in monozygotic twins was systematically underestimated by recombination models, whereas sharing between unrelated individuals was in agreement with the recombination models. Conclusions relied on cross-sectional statistical analysis, since the same donors could not be followed over many years. Zero-insertion analyses could be partly confounded by invariant T cells such as MAIT and iNKT, although diverse VJ usage argued against such confounding for most clonotypes. Out-of-frame TCR alpha sequences shared between twins showed an excess of low generation-probability sequences compared with coincidental sharing between unrelated individuals.

Only healthy Caucasian donors were included. Using Miltenyi CD45RO+ enrichment and human naive T-cell isolation kits, memory (CD45RO+) and naive T cells were isolated from PBMC. The germline V gene encodes CDR1 LNHDA and CDR2 SQIVND (reference sequence). Trimming takes 3 bases from V and 10 bases from J, and the germline ends sit 13 bases apart. The CDR3 runs 13 amino acids, cysteine and phenylalanine included. Just CDR3 DNA is preserved here, 39 bases in frame from base 1. Libraries were built with 5' RACE. Sequenced using an Illumina HiSeq 2000. A universal primer binding site was introduced by template switching, and a unique molecular identifier was present in the final cDNA, enabling accurate counting of TCR cDNA molecules. Specific primers in the conserved constant-segment region were used to synthesize first-strand cDNA for TCR alpha and beta chains. Each cDNA library was double barcoded, with a SMART-Mk sample barcode plus Illumina barcodes, to control for contamination. TruSeq adapter sequences and Illumina sample barcodes were added in two successive PCR steps. TCR alpha and beta cDNA libraries were sequenced on the Illumina HiSeq platform with custom primers. On the study's bioinformatics: Raw reads were processed with MiGEC to extract unique molecular identifiers, and MiXCR was used to determine CDR3 positions. Recombination models were inferred per individual with the repgenHMM and IGoR tools using an EM algorithm. Shared clonotype analysis was performed with the tcR package in R, normalizing sharing by the product of cloneset sizes. To study raw recombination without the effects of thymic and clonal selection, out-of-frame nonproductive sequences were analyzed. TCRdb cleaned the public reads at Q25 with fastp, built clones with MiXCR and kept in-frame beta chains. Rows matching on CDR3 protein sequence are summarized as one entry with the most common DNA and genes. None of the V and J calls come from the authors' own analysis; TCRdb made them. The sample table shows 200,000 to 250,000 distinct CDR3 sequences, and around 15% are seen once. Jointly, the top ten make up around 9% of the sample.

This clonotype was observed a handful of times. Its antigen is unknown. Base qualities are not recorded, but no much larger clone differs from it by a single base. Sequenced: memory (CD45RO+) T cells sorted from blood. The sample's cell subset or site label, decoded: CD45RO+ enriched T cells. The TCR sequence derives from a woman aged 18-29 years in good health. The sequence joins TRBV19 to TRBJ2-1; matching of 7 bases hints at TRBD2 as the D gene. The CDR3: CASSMTGGGEQFF. The bases are TGTGCCAGTAGTATGACGGGGGGCGGGGAGCAGTTCTTC.